These 17 T cell receptor beta chains share one sample of origin, sequenced in a study of blood T cells in healthy people across ages. Primed by a sample-barcoded 5' primer and a J-beta primer mix, a second PCR proceeded for about 6 to 11 cycles. TCRdb re-called the 5' RACE reads with MiXCR, one entry per CDR3 protein. Of about 1.5 million distinct CDR3 sequences in the sample, around two fifths were seen once. The sequenced sample was blood. These TCRs come from a young woman in good health.

This clonotype was detected a few times. This rearrangement joins TRBV29-1 to TRBJ2-1; TRBD1 aligns across 7 bases. This CDR3 is built from 17 residues. CDR1 is SQVTM, CDR2 ANQGSEA, per germline. V lost 5 bases to trimming and J lost 3 bases; unmatched junction nucleotides: 16. The CDR3 loop reads CSVKNRDSSTLYNEQFF. CDR3 sequence (DNA): TGCAGCGTTAAAAATCGGGACAGCTCAACCCTCTACAATGAGCAGTTCTTC.

This clonotype was counted ten times or more. The chain joins TRBV28 to TRBJ2-3; TRBD1 matches 8 bases. The CDR3 has 13 amino acids. Germline values: CDR1 MDHEN, CDR2 SYDVKM. With V trimmed by 5 bases and J by 8 bases, 6 bases remained unmatched. The CDR3 loop is CASSVDRGSTQYF. The CDR3 DNA is TGTGCCAGCAGTGTCGACAGGGGATCTACGCAGTATTTT.

This clonotype was picked up a small number of times. The rearrangement uses TRBV10-3 and TRBJ2-5; 7 bases match TRBD1. From germline, CDR1 is ENHRY and CDR2 SYGVKD. CDR3 length: 15 amino acids. Losses at the gene ends were 3 bases for V and 4 bases for J; bases not matched to a gene: 8. DNA of the CDR3: TGTGCCATCAGTGACACAAGACAGGGTCTAGAGACCCAGTACTTC. Residues: CAISDTRQGLETQYF.

In this sample, this clonotype turned up a few times. The chain is built from TRBV28 and TRBJ2-5; 8 positions agree with TRBD1. J gave up 2 bases and V 3 bases, and 8 bases lay outside the gene matches. The CDR3 extends over 16 amino acids. Germline V gene sequence: CDR1 MDHEN, CDR2 SYDVKM. The CDR3 loop reads CASSFRTGPSQETQYF. CDR3 coding DNA: TGTGCCAGCAGTTTTCGGACAGGGCCCTCTCAAGAGACCCAGTACTTC.

This clonotype was observed a few times. The genes are TRBV12-5 and TRBJ1-1, with 8 bases identical to TRBD1. This CDR3 is built from 15 residues. Germline trimming cut 1 base from V and 2 bases from J; bases unmatched to any gene: 3. Germline CDR1 and CDR2: LGHNT and FRNRAP. CDR3 sequence (DNA): TGTGCTAGTGGTTTGGGGACAGGGCTAAACACTGAAGCTTTCTTT. Protein product: CASGLGTGLNTEAFF.

This chain links TRBV25-1 with TRBJ1-2; D remains unclear. The CDR3 sequence is 14 residues long. V lost 6 bases to trimming and J lost 7 bases, with 18 bases between them. The germline V gene has CDR1 MGHDK and CDR2 SYGVNS. The DNA of the CDR3 is TGTGCCAGCAGCCCCATCGAGGGTCTGGGTGGCTACACCTTC. Its translation: CASSPIEGLGGYTF.

V gene TRBV19 combines with J gene TRBJ2-1; TRBD2 is a possible D gene (6 bases). The V end was cut by 3 bases, the J end by 7 bases, with 7 bases between. Per the germline V gene, CDR1 is LNHDA and CDR2 is SQIVND (reference sequence). CDR3 length: 12 amino acids. The CDR3 nucleotides read TGTGCCAGTAGTATTCGGGAGAATGAGCAGTTCTTC. This encodes CASSIRENEQFF.

This chain uses TRBV9 with TRBJ1-5; D remains unclear. Germline loops: CDR1 SGDLS, CDR2 YYNGEE. Trimming cost V 3 bases and J 0 bases, with 10 bases left between them. This CDR3 has 15 amino acids. As DNA, the CDR3 is TGTGCCAGCAGCGAGCAGGCTATTAGCAATCAGCCCCAGCATTTT. Translation gives CASSEQAISNQPQHF.

The chain is built from TRBV2 and TRBJ2-7; D gene uncertain. The ends were cut back, 7 bases at V and 2 bases at J, with 12 bases in the middle. Looked up from germline, CDR1 is SNHLY and CDR2 is FYNNEI. CDR3 length: 13 amino acids. As DNA, the CDR3 is TGTGCCAGCACCTTAGGGATGACCTACGAGCAGTACTTC. Protein sequence: CASTLGMTYEQYF.

This clonotype occurred a few times. The V gene is TRBV3-1, the J gene TRBJ1-5; 10 nucleotides match TRBD1. Germline CDR1 and CDR2: LGHDT and YNNKEL (reference sequence). This CDR3 is 15 amino acids long. V shed 4 bases, J shed 6 bases, and the junction held 6 bases outside the gene matches. The CDR3 loop reads CASSPDRGLGQPQHF. The CDR3 DNA follows: TGTGCCAGCAGCCCCGACAGGGGGCTTGGTCAGCCCCAGCATTTT. Full variable domain (missing parts from reference TRBV3-1 and TRBJ1-5): DTAVSQTPKYLVTQMGNDKSIKCEQNLGHDTMYWYKQDSKKFLKIMFSYNNKELIINETVPNRFSPKSPDKAHLNLHINSLELGDSAVYFCASSPDRGLGQPQHFGDGTRLSIL.

This sequence joins TRBV4-1 and TRBJ1-2, with no clear D. The CDR3 has 15 amino acids. The V and J ends lost 0 bases and 2 bases respectively, with 10 bases between them. The germline CDR1 and CDR2 sequences are MGHRA and YSYEKL. For the CDR3, the DNA is TGCGCCAGCAGCCAAGATAGGGCAGAGAACTATGGCTACACCTTC. Residues: CASSQDRAENYGYTF.

The V and J genes are TRBV3-1 and TRBJ1-6, with TRBD1 matching over 8 bases. The V and J ends lost 1 base and 0 bases, in that order; junction bases with no gene match: 8. This CDR3 contains 19 residues. Germline V gives CDR1 LGHDT, CDR2 YNNKEL (reference sequence). CDR3 sequence (DNA): TGTGCCAGCAGCCAAGGGGCGGGACAGGTGAGCTCCTATAATTCACCCCTCCACTTT. It specifies CASSQGAGQVSSYNSPLHF.

The table lists this clonotype with a few counts. This chain connects TRBV20-1 to TRBJ2-5; no reliable D call. The DNA matches TRBJ2-4 better at its end, which makes the J call doubtful. The CDR3 has 13 amino acids. Looked up from germline, CDR1 is DFQATT and CDR2 is SNEGSKA (reference sequence). For the CDR3, the DNA is TGCAGTGCTAGAGGTGACAATTTTGACATTCAGTACTTC. This translates into CSARGDNFDIQYF.

This chain connects TRBV7-2 to TRBJ2-1, with TRBD1 as a possible D gene (6 bases). Germline V gene data show CDR1 as SGHTA and CDR2 as FQGNSA. This CDR3 region has 16 residues. The ends were cut back, 5 bases at V and 4 bases at J, with 18 bases in the middle. The CDR3, as DNA: TGTGCCAGCAGCCTTAGGGGGACGAGGGAGTACAATGAGCAGTTCTTC. Translation gives CASSLRGTREYNEQFF.

CDR3 amino acids: CASKLTRQGEQYF. The DNA for the CDR3 is TGTGCCAGCAAGTTGACGCGTCAGGGCGAGCAGTACTTC. The V gene is TRBV2, the J gene TRBJ2-7; possibly TRBD1 for D (5 bases). Trimming left V 7 bases short and J 6 bases short, with 16 bases between. The germline gives CDR1 SNHLY, CDR2 FYNNEI. The CDR3 consists of 13 residues.

In its sample, this clonotype was seen once. The V and J genes are TRBV9 and TRBJ2-2; unclear D gene. The length of the CDR3 is 16 residues. Germline assignment: CDR1 SGDLS and CDR2 YYNGEE. The V end lost 0 bases, the J end lost 0 bases, and 9 bases lay between the germline ends. The CDR3 spells CASSVGAAPNTGELFF. Here the CDR3 DNA reads TGTGCCAGCAGCGTAGGGGCAGCCCCGAACACCGGGGAGCTGTTTTTT.

This clonotype was detected only a few times. The rearrangement joins TRBV4-1 to TRBJ2-7; a possible D gene is TRBD2 (6 bases). Germline loops: CDR1 MGHRA, CDR2 YSYEKL. V lost 0 bases to trimming and J lost 2 bases, with 14 bases between them. The CDR3 extends over 16 amino acids. The CDR3 here is CASSQESEGLTYEQYF. CDR3 nucleotide sequence: TGCGCCAGCAGCCAAGAGTCGGAGGGCCTTACCTACGAGCAGTACTTC.